The clone carrying this TCR beta chain was seen many times. Antigen unknown. Germline lookup yields CDR1 GTSNPN and CDR2 SVGIG (reference sequence). The CDR3 has 10 amino acids. V was pared by 5 bases and J by 7 bases, with 6 bases between. This sample is part of a study of T cells after yellow fever vaccination. Study results and limitations: One caveat is that FACS-sorted repertoires could contain abundant clonotypes contaminating from the bulk population. Clonotypes found in both CD4 and CD8 compartments made up a small share. The secondary response was weaker, and its peak arrived faster, on day 5 versus 15.

It was through 5'RACE template switching that TCR cDNA was made, with a universal primer site and UMIs added. TCRdb re-called the 5' RACE reads through MiXCR, storing one row per CDR3 protein. Of 60,000 to 85,000 distinct CDR3 sequences listed, about 6% are singletons. The material was CD8+ T cells sorted from PBMCs, obtained around 45 days after the first yellow fever vaccination. The receptor's source is a man younger than 35 who received the YFV17D yellow fever vaccine. The chain has TRBV30 and TRBJ2-1; no firm D call. CDR3 sequence: CAWGTNEQFF. For the CDR3, the DNA is TGTGCCTGGGGTACGAATGAGCAGTTCTTC.